One sample yielded the 4 T cell receptor beta chains listed below, sequenced in a study of CD8 T cells in Susac syndrome. It was with random hexamers that 0.5 to 1 ug RNA was reverse transcribed. TCRdb used MiXCR to reprocess the immunoSEQ multiplex PCR reads, holding one entry per CDR3 protein. The table shows 150,000 to 200,000 distinct CDR3 sequences, with 85% to 95% occurring only once. What was sequenced was CD4+ T cells from PBMCs. Source of these receptors: a human donor in good health.

The chain is built from TRBV5-6 and TRBJ1-2; the D gene is possibly TRBD1 (6 bases). Germline-derived CDR1 and CDR2 are SGHDT and YYEEEE. V lost 1 base and J lost 4, with 26 bases in between. The CDR3 extends over 19 amino acids. CDR3: CASSLWGGDTGFLLYGYTF. The CDR3 nucleotides are TGTGCCAGCAGCTTGTGGGGGGGGGACACGGGATTTCTCCTCTATGGCTACACCTTC.

The chain carries TRBV2 and TRBJ2-7, with D perhaps TRBD1 (6 bases). This CDR3 contains 14 residues. Trimming stripped 6 bases from V and 0 bases from J, with 12 bases between. From germline, CDR1 is SNHLY and CDR2 FYNNEI. CDR3 residues: CASRAGTPSYEQYF. In DNA form, the CDR3 reads TGTGCCAGCAGGGCCGGGACACCCTCCTACGAGCAGTACTTC.

The V gene is TRBV21-1, the J gene TRBJ1-2. TRBV21-1 is listed as a pseudogene. The CDR3 has 18 residues. CDR3 sequence reads: CASSKVSVDGESNYGYTF. The CDR3 DNA is TGTGCCAGCAGCAAAGTCAGTGTCGATGGGGAGTCAAACTATGGCTACACCTTC.

This chain links TRBV7-2 with TRBJ2-1, with 9 bases fitting TRBD2. The V and J ends lost 5 bases and 7 bases, in that order; junction bases with no gene match: 12. The CDR3 contains 16 residues. CDR1 SGHTA and CDR2 FQGNSA come from the germline V gene. CDR3 DNA: TGTGCCAGCAGCCAGGGTGGCGGGGGGGATAAGAATGAGCAGTTCTTC. Protein: CASSQGGGGDKNEQFF. Looking up the rest from reference TRBV7-2 and TRBJ2-1 gives the full variable domain: GAGVSQSPSNKVTEKGKDVELRCDPISGHTALYWYRQSLGQGLEFLIYFQGNSAPDKSGLPSDRFSAERTGGSVSTLTIQRTQQEDSAVYLCASSQGGGGDKNEQFFGPGTRLTVL.